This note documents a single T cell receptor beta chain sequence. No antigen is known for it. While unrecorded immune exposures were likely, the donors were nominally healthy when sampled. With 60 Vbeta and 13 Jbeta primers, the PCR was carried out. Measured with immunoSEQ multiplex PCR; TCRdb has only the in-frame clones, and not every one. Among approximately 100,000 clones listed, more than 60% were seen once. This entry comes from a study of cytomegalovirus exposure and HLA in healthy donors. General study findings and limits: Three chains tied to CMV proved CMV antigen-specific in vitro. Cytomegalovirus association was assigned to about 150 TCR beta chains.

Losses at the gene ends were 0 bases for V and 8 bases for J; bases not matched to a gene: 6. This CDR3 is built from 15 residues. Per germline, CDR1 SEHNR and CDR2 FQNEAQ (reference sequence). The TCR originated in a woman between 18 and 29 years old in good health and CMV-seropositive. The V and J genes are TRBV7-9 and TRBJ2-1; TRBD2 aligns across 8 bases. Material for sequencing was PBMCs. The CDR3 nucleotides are TGTGCCAGCAGCTTAGCACTAGCGGAGGGGGATGAGCAGTTCTTC. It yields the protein CASSLALAEGDEQFF.